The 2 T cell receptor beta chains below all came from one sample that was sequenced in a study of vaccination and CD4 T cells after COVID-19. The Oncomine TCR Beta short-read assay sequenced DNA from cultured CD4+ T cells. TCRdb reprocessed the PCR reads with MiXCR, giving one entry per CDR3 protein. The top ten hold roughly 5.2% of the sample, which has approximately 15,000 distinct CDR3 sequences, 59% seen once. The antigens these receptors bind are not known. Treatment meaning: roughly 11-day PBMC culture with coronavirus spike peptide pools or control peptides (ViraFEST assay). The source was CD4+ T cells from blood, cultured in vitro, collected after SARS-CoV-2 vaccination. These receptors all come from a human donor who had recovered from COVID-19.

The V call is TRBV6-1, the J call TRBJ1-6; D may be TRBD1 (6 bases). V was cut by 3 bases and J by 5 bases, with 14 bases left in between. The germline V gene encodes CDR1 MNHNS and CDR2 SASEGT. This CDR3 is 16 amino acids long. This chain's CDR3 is CASSEGSGTNNSPLHF. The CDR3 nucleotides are TGTGCCAGCAGTGAGGGATCCGGGACAAATAATTCACCCCTCCACTTT.

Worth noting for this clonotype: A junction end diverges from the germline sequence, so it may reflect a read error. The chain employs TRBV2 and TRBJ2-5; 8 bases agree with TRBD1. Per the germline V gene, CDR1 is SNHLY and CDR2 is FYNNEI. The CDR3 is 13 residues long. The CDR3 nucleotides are TGTGTCAGCAGAATAACAGGGGGGGAGACCCAGTACTTC. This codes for CVSRITGGETQYF.